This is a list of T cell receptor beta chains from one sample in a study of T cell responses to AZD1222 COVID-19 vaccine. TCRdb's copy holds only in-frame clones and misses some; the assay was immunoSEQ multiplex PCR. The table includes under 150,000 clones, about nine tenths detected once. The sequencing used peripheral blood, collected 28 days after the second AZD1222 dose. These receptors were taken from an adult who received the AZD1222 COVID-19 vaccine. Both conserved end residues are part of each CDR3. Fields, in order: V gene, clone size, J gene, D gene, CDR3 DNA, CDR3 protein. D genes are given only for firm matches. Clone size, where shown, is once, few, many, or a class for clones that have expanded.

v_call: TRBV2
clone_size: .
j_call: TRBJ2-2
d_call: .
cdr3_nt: TGTGCCAGCAGCGCGGGTTTGGGCACCGGGGAGCTGTTTTTT
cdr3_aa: CASSAGLGTGELFF

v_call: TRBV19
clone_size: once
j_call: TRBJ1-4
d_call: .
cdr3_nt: TGTGCCAGTAGGGCGATAGCAACTAATGAAAAACTGTTTTTT
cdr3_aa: CASRAIATNEKLFF

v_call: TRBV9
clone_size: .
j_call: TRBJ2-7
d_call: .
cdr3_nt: TGTGCCAGCAGCGTAGCACAGTTTTCCTACGAGCAGTACTTC
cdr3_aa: CASSVAQFSYEQYF

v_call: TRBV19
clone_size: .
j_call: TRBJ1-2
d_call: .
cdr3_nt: TGTGCCATAGCGCAAGGACCGAACTATGGCTACACCTTC
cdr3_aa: CAIAQGPNYGYTF

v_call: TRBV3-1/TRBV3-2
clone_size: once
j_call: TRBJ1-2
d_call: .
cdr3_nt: TGTGCCAGCAGCCAAGAGGAAGGCCTAGGGGGCTACACCTTC
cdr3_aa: CASSQEEGLGGYTF

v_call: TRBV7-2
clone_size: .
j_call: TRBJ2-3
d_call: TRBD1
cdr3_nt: TGTGCCAGCAGCTTATCTTTGGACAGGGTAACAGATACGCAGTATTTT
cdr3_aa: CASSLSLDRVTDTQYF

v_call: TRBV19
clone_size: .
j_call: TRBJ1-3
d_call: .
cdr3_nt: TGTGCCAGTAGCCCAATGAGCTCTGGAAACACCATATATTTT
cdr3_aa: CASSPMSSGNTIYF

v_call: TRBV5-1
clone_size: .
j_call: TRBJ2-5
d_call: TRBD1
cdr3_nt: TGCGCCAGCACCTGGAGGGACAGGGGTGGGGAGACCCAGTACTTC
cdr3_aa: CASTWRDRGGETQYF

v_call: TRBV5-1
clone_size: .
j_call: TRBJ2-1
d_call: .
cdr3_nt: TGCGCCAGCAGCCCAGACGCTAGACTAGCCTACAATGAGCAGTTCTTC
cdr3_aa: CASSPDARLAYNEQFF

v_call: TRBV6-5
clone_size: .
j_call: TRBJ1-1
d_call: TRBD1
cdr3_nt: TGTGCCAGCAGTTACTACGGGACAGGGGACACTGAAGCTTTCTTT
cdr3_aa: CASSYYGTGDTEAFF

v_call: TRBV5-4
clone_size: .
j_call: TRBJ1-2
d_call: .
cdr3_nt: TGTGCCAGCAGCTTGGCGGCAGGTTCAGCTAACTATGGCTACACCTTC
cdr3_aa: CASSLAAGSANYGYTF

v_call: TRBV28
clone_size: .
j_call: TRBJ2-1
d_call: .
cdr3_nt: TGTGCCAGCCAACCCTATCAAGGGTCCCATGAGCAGTTCTTC
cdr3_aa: CASQPYQGSHEQFF

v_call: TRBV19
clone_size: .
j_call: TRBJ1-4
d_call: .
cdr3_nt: TGTGCCAGTAGTATAGCACGAACCATTAAGGCAGAAAAACTGTTTTTT
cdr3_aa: CASSIARTIKAEKLFF

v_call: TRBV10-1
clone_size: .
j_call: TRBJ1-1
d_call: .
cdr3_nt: TGCGCCAGCAGTGAGACGACTATACGGTTCCATGGGAACACTGAAGCTTTCTTT
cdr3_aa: CASSETTIRFHGNTEAFF

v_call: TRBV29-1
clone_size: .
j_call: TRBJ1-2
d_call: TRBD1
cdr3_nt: TGCAGGGGGGGACAGCCTAACTATGGCTACACCTTC
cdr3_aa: CRGGQPNYGYTF

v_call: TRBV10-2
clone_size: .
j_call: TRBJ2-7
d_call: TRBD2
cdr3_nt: TGCGCCAGCATGAAAGCGGGAGCGGCCTACGAGCAGTACTTC
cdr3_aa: CASMKAGAAYEQYF

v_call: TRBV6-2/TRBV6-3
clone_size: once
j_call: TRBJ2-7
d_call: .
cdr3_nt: TGTGCCAGCAGCTCGAGGGGCTATGGGAACATAGAGCAGTACTTC
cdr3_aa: CASSSRGYGNIEQYF

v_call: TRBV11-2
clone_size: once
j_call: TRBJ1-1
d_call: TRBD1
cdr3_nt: TGTGCCAGCAGCTTAGCCGGGACAGGGGGCTCTGAAGCTTTCTTT
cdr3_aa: CASSLAGTGGSEAFF

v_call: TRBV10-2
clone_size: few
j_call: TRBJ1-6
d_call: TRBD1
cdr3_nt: TGCGCCAGCAGGGCACAGGGGGCAAATTCACCCCTCCACTTT
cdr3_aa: CASRAQGANSPLHF

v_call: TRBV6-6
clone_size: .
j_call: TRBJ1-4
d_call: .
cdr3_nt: TGTGCCAGCAGCCGACAGGCTAATGAAAAACTGTTTTTT
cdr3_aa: CASSRQANEKLFF

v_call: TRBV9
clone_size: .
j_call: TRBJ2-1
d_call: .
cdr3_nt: TGTGCCAGCAGCGTAGAATGGAGGTACAATGAGCAGTTCTTC
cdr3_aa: CASSVEWRYNEQFF

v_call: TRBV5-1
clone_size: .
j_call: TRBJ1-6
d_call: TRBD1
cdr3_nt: TGCGCCAGCAGCTCGGGACAGGGGAATAATTCACCCCTCCACTTT
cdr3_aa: CASSSGQGNNSPLHF

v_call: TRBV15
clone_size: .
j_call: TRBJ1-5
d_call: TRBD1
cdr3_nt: TGTGCCACCAGCAGCGGGACAGCTAGCAATCAGCCCCAGCATTTT
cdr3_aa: CATSSGTASNQPQHF

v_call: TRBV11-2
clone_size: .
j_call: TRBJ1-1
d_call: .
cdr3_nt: TGTGCCAGCAGCTCATTTGGGGGCTTGACTGAAGCTTTCTTT
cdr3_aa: CASSSFGGLTEAFF

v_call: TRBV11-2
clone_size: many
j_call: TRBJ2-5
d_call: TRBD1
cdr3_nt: TGTGCCAGCAGCTTTCGGACAGGGCAAGAGACCCAGTACTTC
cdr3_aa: CASSFRTGQETQYF

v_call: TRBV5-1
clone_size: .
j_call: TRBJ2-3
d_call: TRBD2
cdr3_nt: TGCGCCAGCAGCTTGGCGGCTAGCGGGGCGTCGGATACGCAGTATTTT
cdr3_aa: CASSLAASGASDTQYF

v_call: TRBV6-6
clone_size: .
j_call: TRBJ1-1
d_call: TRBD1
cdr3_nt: TGTGCCAGCAGTTACGGACAGGGGGGAAACACTGAAGCTTTCTTT
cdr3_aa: CASSYGQGGNTEAFF

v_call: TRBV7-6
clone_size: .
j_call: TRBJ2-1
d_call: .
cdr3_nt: TGTGCCAGCAGACAATCCCTCCGGGACACCCAAGGATACTACAATGAGCAGTTCTTC
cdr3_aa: CASRQSLRDTQGYYNEQFF

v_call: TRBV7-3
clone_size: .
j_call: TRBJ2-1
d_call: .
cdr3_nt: TGTGCCAGCAGCTTAACTAGGCGGGGCAACAATGAGCAGTTCTTC
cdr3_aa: CASSLTRRGNNEQFF

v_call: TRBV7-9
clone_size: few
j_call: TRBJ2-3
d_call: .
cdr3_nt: TGTGCCAGCAGCAACCAGGCCGGGTCAGATACGCAGTATTTT
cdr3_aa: CASSNQAGSDTQYF

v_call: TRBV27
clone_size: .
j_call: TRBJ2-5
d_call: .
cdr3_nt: .
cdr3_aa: CASSFWGVGNF

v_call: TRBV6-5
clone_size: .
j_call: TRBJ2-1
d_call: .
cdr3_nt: TGTGCCACCGGAAGGGACTACAATGAGCAGTTCTTC
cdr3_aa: CATGRDYNEQFF

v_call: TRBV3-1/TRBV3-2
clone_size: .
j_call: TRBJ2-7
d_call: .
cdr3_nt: TGTGCCAGCAGCCAAGCCGGGACACCAACTTACGAGCAGTACTTC
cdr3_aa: CASSQAGTPTYEQYF

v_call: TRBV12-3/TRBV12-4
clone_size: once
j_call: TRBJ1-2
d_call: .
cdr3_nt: TGTGCCAGCAGTTTTCCGGGGGGCTATGGCTACACCTTC
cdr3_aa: CASSFPGGYGYTF

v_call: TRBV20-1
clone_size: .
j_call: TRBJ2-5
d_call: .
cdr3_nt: TGCAGTGCTAGTGGGCATCAAGAGACCCAGTACTTC
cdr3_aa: CSASGHQETQYF

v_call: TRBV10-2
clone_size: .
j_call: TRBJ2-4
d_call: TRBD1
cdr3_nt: TGCGCCAGCACAGGGGACAACCTCGGACAGGTCTTAGCCAAAAACATTCAGTACTTC
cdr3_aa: CASTGDNLGQVLAKNIQYF

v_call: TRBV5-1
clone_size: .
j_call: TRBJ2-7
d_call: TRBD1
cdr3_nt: TGCGCCAGCAGCTTGGTCTTGATGGGAGAGGGGGCCTTCCGCGAGCAGTACTTC
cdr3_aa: CASSLVLMGEGAFREQYF

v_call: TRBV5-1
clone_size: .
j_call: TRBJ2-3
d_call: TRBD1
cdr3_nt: TGCGCCAGCAGCTTGGTCCCTTTGGGACAGGGGAACACAGATACGCAGTATTTT
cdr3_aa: CASSLVPLGQGNTDTQYF

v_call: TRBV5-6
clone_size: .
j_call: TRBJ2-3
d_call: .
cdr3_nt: TGTGCCAGCAGCTTGGCCCCTACAGATACGCAGTATTTT
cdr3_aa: CASSLAPTDTQYF

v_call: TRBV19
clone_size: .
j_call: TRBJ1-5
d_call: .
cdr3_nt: TGTGCCAGTAGGGGGCAAAATCAGCCCCAGCATTTT
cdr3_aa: CASRGQNQPQHF

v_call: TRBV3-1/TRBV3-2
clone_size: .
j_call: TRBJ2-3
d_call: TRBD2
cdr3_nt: TGTGCCAGCAGCCGAGGATCGACTAGCGGGTGGCCAGGGGATACGCAGTATTTT
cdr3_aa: CASSRGSTSGWPGDTQYF

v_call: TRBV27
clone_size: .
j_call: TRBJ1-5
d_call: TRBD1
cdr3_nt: TGTGCCAGCAGTTTAGGGACAGCGATCAATCAGCCCCAGCATTTT
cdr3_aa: CASSLGTAINQPQHF

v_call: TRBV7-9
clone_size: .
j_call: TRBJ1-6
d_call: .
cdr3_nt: TGTGCCAGCAGCCCGCCTCTCGGGGGGTACGGCTATAATTCACCCCTCCACTTT
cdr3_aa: CASSPPLGGYGYNSPLHF

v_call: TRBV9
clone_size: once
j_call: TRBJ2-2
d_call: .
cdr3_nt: TGTGCCAGCGGTGATACCGGGGAGCTGTTTTTT
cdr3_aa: CASGDTGELFF

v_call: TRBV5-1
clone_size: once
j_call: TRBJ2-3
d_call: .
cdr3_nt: TGCGCCAGCAGCCCGACTCGGGAATCCGTCACAGATACGCAGTATTTT
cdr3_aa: CASSPTRESVTDTQYF

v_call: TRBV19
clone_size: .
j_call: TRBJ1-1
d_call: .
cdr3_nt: TGTGCCAGTAGTATAGTCCCCCACCGGAACACTGAAGCTTTCTTT
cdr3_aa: CASSIVPHRNTEAFF

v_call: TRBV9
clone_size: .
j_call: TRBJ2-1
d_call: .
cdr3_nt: TGTGCCAGCAGCCCCCGGGGCAGGGTAAGCAATGAGCAGTTCTTC
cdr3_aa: CASSPRGRVSNEQFF